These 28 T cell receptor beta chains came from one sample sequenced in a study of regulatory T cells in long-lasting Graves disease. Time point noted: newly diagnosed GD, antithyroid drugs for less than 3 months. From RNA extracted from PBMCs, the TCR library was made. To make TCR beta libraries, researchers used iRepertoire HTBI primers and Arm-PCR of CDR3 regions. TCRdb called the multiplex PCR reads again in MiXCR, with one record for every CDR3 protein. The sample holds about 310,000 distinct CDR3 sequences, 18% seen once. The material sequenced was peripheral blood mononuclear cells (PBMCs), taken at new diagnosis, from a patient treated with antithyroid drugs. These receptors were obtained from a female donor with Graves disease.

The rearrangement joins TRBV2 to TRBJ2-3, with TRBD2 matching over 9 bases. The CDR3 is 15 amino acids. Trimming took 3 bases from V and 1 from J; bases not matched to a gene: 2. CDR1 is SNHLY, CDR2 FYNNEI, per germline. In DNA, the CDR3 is TGTGCCAGCAGTGATCTAGCGGGACGCACAGATACGCAGTATTTT. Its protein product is CASSDLAGRTDTQYF. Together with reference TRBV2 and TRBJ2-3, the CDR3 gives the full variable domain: EPEVTQTPSHQVTQMGQEVILRCVPISNHLYFYWYRQILGQKVEFLVSFYNNEISEKSEIFDDQFSVERPDGSNFTLKIRSTKLEDSAMYFCASSDLAGRTDTQYFGPGTRLTVL.

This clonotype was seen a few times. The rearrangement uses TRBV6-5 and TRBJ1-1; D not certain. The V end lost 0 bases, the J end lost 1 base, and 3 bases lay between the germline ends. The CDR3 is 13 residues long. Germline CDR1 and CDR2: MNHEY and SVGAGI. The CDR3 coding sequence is TGTGCCAGCAGTTACTCGACGAACACTGAAGCTTTCTTT. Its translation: CASSYSTNTEAFF.

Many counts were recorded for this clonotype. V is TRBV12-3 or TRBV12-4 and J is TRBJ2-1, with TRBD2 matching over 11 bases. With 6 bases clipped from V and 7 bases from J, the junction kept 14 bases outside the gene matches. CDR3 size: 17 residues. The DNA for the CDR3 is TGTGCCAGCAGCCCCCCGGGTCTAGCGGGGGGCAGGAATGAGCAGTTCTTC. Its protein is CASSPPGLAGGRNEQFF.

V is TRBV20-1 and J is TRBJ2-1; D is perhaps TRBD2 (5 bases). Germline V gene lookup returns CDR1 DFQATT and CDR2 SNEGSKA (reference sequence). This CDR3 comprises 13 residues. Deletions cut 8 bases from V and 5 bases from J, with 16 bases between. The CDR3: CSPKEEADNEQFF. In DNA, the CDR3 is TGCAGTCCCAAAGAAGAAGCGGACAATGAGCAGTTCTTC.

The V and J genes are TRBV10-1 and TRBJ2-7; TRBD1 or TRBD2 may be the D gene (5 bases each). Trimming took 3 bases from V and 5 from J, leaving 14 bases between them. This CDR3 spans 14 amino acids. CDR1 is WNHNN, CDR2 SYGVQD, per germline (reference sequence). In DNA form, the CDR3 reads TGCGCCAGCAGTGATCAAGGGGAGTTGCACGAGCAGTACTTC. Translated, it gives CASSDQGELHEQYF.

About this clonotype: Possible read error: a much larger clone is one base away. The CDR3 DNA is TGTGCCAGCAGTTGGGACAGGGGGCAACTAAGGACTGAAGCTTTCTTT. It is translated as CASSWDRGQLRTEAFF. The chain couples TRBV27 to TRBJ1-1, with TRBD1 matching 12 bases. V gave up 4 bases and J gave up 5 bases; unmatched junction bases: 8. Germline loops: CDR1 MNHEY, CDR2 SMNVEV (reference sequence). CDR3 length: 16 amino acids.

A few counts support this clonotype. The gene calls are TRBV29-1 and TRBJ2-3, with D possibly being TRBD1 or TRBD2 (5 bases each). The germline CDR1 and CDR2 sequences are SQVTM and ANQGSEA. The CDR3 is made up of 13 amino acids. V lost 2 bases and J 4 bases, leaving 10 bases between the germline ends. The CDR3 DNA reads TGCAGCGTTGAATTGGGGGTTGCAGATACGCAGTATTTT. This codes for CSVELGVADTQYF.

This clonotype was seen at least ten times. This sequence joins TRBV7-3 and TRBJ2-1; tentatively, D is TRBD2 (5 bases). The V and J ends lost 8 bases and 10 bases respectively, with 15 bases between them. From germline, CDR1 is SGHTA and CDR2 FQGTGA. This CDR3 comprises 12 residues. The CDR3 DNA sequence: TGTGCCAGCGGCCTAGCTGTCGGCGAGCAGTTCTTC. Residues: CASGLAVGEQFF.

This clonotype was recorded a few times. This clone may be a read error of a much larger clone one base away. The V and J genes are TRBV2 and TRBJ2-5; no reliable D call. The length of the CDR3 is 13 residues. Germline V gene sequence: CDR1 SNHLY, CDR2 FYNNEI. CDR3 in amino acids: CAISDPPQETKYF. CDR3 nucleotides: TGTGCCATCAGTGACCCACCCCAAGAGACCAAGTACTTC.

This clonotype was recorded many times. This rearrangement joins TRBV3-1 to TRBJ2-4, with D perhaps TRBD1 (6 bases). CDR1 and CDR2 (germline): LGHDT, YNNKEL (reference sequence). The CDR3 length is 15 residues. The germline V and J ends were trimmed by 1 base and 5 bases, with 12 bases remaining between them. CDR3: CASSQVWAGENIQYF. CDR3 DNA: TGTGCCAGCAGCCAAGTCTGGGCAGGGGAAAACATTCAGTACTTC. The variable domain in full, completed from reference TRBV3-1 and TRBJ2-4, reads DTAVSQTPKYLVTQMGNDKSIKCEQNLGHDTMYWYKQDSKKFLKIMFSYNNKELIINETVPNRFSPKSPDKAHLNLHINSLELGDSAVYFCASSQVWAGENIQYFGAGTRLSVL.

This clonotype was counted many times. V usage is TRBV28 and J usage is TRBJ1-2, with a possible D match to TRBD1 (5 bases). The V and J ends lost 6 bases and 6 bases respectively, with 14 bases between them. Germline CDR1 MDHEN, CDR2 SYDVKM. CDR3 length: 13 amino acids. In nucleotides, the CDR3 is TGTGCCAGCAGACCCCAGGGCCTGGATGGCTACACCTTC. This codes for CASRPQGLDGYTF.

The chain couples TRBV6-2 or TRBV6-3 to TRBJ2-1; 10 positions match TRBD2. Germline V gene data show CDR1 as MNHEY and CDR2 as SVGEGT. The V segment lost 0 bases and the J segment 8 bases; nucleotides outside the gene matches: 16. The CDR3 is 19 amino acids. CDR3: CASSYSSGTSDGLYHEQFF. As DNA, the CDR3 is TGTGCCAGCAGTTACTCGAGTGGGACTAGCGATGGTTTGTACCATGAGCAGTTCTTC.

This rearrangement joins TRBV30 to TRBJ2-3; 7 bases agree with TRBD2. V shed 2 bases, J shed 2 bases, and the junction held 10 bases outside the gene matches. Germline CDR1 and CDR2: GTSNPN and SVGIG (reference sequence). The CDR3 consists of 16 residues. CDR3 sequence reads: CAWSLPLAEITDTQYF. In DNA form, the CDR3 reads TGTGCCTGGAGTCTGCCCCTAGCGGAGATCACAGATACGCAGTATTTT.

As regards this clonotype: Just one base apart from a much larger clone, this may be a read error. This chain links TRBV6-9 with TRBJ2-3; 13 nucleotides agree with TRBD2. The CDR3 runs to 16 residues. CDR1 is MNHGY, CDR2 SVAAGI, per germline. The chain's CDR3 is CASSFVGLAGSDTRYF. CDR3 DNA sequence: TGTGCCAGCAGTTTTGTGGGACTAGCGGGATCAGATACGCGGTATTTT.

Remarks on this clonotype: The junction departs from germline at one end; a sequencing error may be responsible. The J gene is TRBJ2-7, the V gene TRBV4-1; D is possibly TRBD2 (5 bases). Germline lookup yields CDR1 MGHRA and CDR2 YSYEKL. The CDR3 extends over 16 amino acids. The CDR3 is CASSQDTAGALGEQCF. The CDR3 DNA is TGCGCCAGCAGCCAAGATACGGCGGGCGCCTTGGGCGAGCAGTGCTTC.

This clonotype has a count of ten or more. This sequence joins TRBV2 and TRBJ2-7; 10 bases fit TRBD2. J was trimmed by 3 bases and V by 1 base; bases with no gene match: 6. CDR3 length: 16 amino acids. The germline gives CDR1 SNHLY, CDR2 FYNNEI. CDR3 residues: CASSEDGLAGDYEQYF. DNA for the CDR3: TGTGCCAGCAGTGAAGACGGGCTAGCGGGAGACTACGAGCAGTACTTC.

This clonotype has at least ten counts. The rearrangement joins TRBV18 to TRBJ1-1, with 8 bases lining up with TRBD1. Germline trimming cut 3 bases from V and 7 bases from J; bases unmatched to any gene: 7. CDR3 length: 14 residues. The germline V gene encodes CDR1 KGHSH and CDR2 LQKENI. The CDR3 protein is CASSPNRGTLEAFF. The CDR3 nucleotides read TGTGCCAGCTCACCCAACAGGGGGACACTTGAAGCTTTCTTT.

CDR3 protein: CASSQDWETSFPDTQYF. CDR3 nucleotides: TGTGCCAGCAGCCAAGATTGGGAGACTAGCTTTCCAGATACGCAGTATTTT. The chain joins TRBV14 to TRBJ2-3; TRBD2 aligns across 7 bases. The ends lost 0 bases at V and 4 bases at J; junction bases unmatched: 10. CDR3 size: 17 residues. Per germline, CDR1 SGHDN and CDR2 FVKESK.

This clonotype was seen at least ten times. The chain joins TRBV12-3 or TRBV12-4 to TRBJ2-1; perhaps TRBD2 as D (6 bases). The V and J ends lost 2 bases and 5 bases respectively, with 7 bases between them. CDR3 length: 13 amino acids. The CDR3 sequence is CASSLRENNEQFF. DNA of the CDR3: TGTGCCAGCAGTTTACGGGAGAACAATGAGCAGTTCTTC.

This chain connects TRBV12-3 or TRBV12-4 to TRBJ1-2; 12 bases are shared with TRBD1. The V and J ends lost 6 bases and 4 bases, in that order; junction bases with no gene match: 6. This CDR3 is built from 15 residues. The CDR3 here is CASRGQGADRYGYTF. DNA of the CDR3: TGTGCCAGCAGGGGACAGGGGGCTGATCGCTATGGCTACACCTTC.

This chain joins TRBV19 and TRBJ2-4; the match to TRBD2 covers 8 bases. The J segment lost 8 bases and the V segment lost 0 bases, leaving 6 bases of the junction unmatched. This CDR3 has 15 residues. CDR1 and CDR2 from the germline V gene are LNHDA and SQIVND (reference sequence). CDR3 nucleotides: TGTGCCAGTAGTATAGATGTCGGGAGGGTAGACATTCAGTACTTC. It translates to CASSIDVGRVDIQYF.

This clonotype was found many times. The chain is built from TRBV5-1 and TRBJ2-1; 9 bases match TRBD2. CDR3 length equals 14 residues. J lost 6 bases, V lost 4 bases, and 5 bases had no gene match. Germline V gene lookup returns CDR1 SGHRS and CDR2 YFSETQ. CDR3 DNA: TGCGCCAGCAGCGCGGGACTAGCCCTCAATGAGCAGTTCTTC. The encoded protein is CASSAGLALNEQFF. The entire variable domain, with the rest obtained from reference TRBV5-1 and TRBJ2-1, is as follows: KAGVTQTPRYLIKTRGQQVTLSCSPISGHRSVSWYQQTPGQGLQFLFEYFSETQRNKGNFPGRFSGRQFSNSRSEMNVSTLELGDSALYLCASSAGLALNEQFFGPGTRLTVL.

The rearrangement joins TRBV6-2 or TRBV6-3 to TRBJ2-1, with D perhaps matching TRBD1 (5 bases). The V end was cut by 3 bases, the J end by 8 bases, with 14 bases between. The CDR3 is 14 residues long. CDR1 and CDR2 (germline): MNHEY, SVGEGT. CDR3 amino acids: CASSYRTGGDEQFF. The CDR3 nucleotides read TGTGCCAGCAGTTATCGAACAGGTGGCGATGAGCAGTTCTTC.

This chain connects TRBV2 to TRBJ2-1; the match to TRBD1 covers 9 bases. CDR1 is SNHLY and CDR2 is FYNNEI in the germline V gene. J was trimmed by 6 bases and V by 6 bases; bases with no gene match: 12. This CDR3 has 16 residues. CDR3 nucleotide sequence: TGTGCCAGCAGCTTAGATTGGGGGGGACAGGGCAATGAGCAGTTCTTC. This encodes CASSLDWGGQGNEQFF.

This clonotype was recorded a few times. CDR3 in amino acids: CASSGVHVGPEAFF. CDR3 DNA sequence: TGTGCCAGCAGTGGGGTGCATGTGGGGCCTGAAGCTTTCTTT. The rearrangement links TRBV25-1 to TRBJ1-1, with D possibly TRBD1 on 5 matching bases. Trimming removed 4 bases at V and 6 bases at J, with 15 bases between. CDR1 is MGHDK and CDR2 is SYGVNS in the germline V gene. CDR3 length equals 14 residues.

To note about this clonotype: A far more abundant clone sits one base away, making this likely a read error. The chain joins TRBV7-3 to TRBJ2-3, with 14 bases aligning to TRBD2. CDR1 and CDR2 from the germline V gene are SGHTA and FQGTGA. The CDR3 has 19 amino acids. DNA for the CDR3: TGTGCCTGCAGCTTAGTTGGGACTAGCGGGAGCCATACCACAGATACGCAGTATTTT. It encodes CACSLVGTSGSHTTDTQYF.

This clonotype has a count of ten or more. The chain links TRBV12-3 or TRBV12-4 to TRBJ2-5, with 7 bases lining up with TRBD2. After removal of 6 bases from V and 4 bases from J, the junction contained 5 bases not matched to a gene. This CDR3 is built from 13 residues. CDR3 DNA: TGTGCCAGCAGCATGGGGGGGGGAGAGACCCAGTACTTC. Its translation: CASSMGGGETQYF.

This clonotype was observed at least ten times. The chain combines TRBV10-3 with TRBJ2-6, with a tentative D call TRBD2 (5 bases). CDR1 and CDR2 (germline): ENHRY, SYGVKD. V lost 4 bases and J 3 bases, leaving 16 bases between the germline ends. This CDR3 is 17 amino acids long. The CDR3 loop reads CAISGTEGLGGANVLTF. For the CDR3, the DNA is TGTGCCATCAGTGGGACTGAGGGTCTGGGTGGGGCCAACGTCCTGACTTTC.